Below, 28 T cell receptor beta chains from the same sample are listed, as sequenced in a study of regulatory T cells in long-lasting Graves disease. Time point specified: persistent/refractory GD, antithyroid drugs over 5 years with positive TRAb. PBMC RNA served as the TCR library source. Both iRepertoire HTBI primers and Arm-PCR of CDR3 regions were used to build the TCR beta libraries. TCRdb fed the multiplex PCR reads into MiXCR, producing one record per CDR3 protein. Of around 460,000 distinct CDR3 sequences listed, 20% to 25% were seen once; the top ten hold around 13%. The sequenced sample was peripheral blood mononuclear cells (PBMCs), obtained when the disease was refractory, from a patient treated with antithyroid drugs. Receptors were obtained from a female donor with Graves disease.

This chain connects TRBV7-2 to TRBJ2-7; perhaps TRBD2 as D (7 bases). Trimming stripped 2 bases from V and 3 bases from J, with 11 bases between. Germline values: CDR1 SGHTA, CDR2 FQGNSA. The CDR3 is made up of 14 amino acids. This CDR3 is CASSLWGGGYEQYF. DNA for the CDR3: TGTGCCAGCAGCTTATGGGGAGGGGGCTACGAGCAGTACTTC.

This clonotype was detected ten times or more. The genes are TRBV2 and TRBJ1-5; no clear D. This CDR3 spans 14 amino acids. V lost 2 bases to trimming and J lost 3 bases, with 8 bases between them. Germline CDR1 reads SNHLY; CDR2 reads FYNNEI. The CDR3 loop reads CASSELVNNQPQHF. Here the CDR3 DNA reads TGTGCCAGCAGTGAACTGGTGAACAATCAGCCCCAGCATTTT.

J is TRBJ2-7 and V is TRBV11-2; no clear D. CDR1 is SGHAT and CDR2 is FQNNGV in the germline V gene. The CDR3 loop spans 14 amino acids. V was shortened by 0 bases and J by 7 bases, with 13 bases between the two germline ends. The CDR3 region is CASSLDPSPSEQYF. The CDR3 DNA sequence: TGTGCCAGCAGCTTAGATCCATCACCCAGTGAGCAGTACTTC.

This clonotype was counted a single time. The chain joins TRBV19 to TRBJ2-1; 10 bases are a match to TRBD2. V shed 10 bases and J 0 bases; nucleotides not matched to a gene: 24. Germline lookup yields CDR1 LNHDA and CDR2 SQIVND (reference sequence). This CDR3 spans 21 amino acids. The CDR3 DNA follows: TGTGCCACCGGGGGCAAACTCACGACTAGCGGGCTCTTCACCTCCTACAATGAGCAGTTCTTC. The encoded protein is CATGGKLTTSGLFTSYNEQFF.

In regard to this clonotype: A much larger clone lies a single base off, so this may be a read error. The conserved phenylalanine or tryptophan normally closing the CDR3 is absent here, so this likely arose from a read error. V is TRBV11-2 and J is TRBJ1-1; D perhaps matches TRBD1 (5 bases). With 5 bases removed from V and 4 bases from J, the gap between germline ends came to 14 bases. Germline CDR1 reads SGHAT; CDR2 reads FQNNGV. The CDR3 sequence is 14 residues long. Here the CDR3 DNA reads TGTGCCAGCAGCCCAGGGATGGTGGGCACTGAAGCTTTCGTT. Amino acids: CASSPGMVGTEAFV.

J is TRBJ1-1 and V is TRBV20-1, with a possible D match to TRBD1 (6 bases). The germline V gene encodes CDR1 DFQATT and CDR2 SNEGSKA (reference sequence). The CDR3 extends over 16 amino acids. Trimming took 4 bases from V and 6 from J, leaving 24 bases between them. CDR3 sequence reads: CSANDQDSSRGAEAFF. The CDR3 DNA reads TGCAGTGCTAACGACCAGGACAGCTCACGGGGGGCTGAAGCTTTCTTT.

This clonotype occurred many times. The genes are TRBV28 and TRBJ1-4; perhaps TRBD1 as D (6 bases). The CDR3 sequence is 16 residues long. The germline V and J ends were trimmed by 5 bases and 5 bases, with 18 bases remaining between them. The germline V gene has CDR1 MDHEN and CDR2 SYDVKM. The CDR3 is CASSLTLTGRNEKLFF. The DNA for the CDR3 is TGTGCCAGCAGTCTCACCCTTACAGGGAGGAATGAAAAACTGTTTTTT.

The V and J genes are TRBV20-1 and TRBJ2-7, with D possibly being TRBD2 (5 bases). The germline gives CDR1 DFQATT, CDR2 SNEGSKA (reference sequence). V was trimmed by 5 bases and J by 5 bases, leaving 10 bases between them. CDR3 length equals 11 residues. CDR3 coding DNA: TGCAGTGCTGCAAGCGGAGACGAGCAGTACTTC. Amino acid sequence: CSAASGDEQYF.

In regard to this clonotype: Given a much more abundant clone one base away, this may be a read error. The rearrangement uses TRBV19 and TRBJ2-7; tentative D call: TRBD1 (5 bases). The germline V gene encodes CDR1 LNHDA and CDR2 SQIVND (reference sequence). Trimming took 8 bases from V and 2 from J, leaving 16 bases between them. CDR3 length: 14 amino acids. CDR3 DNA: TGTGCCAGTGGTGTCCAGGGTAAGACCTACGAGCAGTACTTC. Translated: CASGVQGKTYEQYF.

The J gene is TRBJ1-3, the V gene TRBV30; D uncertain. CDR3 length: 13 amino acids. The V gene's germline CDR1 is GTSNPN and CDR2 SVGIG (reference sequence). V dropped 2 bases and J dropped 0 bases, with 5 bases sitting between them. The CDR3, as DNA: TGTGCCTGGAGTACGGACTCTGGAAACACCATATATTTT. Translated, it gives CAWSTDSGNTIYF. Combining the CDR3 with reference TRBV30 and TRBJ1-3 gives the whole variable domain SQTIHQWPATLVQPVGSPLSLECTVEGTSNPNLYWYRQAAGRGLQLLFYSVGIGQISSEVPQNLSASRPQDRQFILSSKKLLLSDSGFYLCAWSTDSGNTIYFGEGSWLTVV.

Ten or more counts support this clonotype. The CDR3 sequence is CASTSRRPNQPQHF. CDR3 DNA: TGTGCCAGCACCTCTAGACGGCCCAATCAGCCCCAGCATTTT. The V gene is TRBV7-3, the J gene TRBJ1-5; no firm D call. The CDR3 contains 14 residues. Germline V gives CDR1 SGHTA, CDR2 FQGTGA. V lost 7 bases, J lost 3 bases, and 13 bases lay in between. The full variable domain, completed using reference TRBV7-3 and TRBJ1-5, is GAGVSQTPSNKVTEKGKYVELRCDPISGHTALYWYRQSLGQGPEFLIYFQGTGAADDSGLPNDRFFAVRPEGSVSTLKIQRTERGDSAVYLCASTSRRPNQPQHFGDGTRLSIL.

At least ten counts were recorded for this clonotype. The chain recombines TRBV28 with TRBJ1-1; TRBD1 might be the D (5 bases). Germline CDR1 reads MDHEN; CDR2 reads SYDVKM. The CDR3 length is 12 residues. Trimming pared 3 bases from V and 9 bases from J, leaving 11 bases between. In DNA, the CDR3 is TGTGCCAGCAGTTTTGGGGCAGGGCAAGCTTTCTTT. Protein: CASSFGAGQAFF.

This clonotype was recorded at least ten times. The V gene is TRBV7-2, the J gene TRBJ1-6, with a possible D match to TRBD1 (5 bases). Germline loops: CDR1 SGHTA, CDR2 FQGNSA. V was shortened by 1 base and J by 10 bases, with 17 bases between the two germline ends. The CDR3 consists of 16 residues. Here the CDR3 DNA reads TGTGCCAGCAGCTTAGATCGGGGGTATCAATCGTCACCCCTCCACTTT. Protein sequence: CASSLDRGYQSSPLHF.

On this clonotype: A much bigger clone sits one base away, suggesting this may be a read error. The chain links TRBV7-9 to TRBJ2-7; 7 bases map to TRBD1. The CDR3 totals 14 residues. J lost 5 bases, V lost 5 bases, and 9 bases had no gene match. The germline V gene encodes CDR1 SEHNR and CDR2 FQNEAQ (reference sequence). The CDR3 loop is CASSKQTGKDEQYF. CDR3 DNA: TGTGCCAGCAGCAAACAGACAGGGAAGGACGAGCAGTACTTC.

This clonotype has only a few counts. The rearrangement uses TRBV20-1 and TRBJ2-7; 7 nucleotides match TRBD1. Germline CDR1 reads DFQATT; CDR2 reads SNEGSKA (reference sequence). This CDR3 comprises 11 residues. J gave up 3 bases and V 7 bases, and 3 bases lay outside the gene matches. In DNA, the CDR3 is TGCAGTGGACAGGGAAACTACGAGCAGTACTTC. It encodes CSGQGNYEQYF.

In nucleotides, the CDR3 is TGTGCCATCAGTGACCTCGAGGCTAGCGGGAGGGCCGCCGGGGAGCTGTTTTTT. Residues: CAISDLEASGRAAGELFF. The chain joins TRBV10-3 to TRBJ2-2; 12 nucleotides align to TRBD2. V shed 3 bases, J shed 6 bases, and the junction held 11 bases outside the gene matches. The CDR3 totals 18 residues. Germline assignment: CDR1 ENHRY and CDR2 SYGVKD.

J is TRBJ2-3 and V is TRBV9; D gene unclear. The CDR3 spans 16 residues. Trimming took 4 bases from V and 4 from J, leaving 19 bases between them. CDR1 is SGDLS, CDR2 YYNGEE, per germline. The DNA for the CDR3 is TGTGCCAGCAGCCCTCAACAAAGGCTTCTTGCAGATACGCAGTATTTT. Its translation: CASSPQQRLLADTQYF.

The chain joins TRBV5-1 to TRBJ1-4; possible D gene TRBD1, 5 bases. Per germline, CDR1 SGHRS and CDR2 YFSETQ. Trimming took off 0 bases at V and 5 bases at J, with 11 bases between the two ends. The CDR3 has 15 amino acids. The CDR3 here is CASSLAGTANEKLFF. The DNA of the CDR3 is TGCGCCAGCAGCTTGGCCGGGACCGCGAATGAAAAACTGTTTTTT.

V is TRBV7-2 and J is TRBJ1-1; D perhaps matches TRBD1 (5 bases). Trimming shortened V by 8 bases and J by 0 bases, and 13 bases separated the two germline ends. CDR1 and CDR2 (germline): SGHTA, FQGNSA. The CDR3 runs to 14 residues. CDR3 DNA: TGTGCCAGCCATACCCAGGGCTTGAACACTGAAGCTTTCTTT. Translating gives CASHTQGLNTEAFF.

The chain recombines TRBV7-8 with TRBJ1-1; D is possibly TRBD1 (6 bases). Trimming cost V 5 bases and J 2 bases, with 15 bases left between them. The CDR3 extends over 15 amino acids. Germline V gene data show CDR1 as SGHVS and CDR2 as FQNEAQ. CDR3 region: CASSPNRGSNTEAFF. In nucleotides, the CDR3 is TGTGCCAGCAGCCCGAATAGGGGGTCTAACACTGAAGCTTTCTTT.

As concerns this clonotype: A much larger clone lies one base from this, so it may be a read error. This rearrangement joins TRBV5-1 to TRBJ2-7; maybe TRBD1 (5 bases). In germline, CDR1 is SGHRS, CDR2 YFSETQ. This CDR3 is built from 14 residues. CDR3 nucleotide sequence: TGCGACAGCAGCTTGGTACAGGTTCCCTACGAGCAGTACTTC. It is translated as CDSSLVQVPYEQYF.

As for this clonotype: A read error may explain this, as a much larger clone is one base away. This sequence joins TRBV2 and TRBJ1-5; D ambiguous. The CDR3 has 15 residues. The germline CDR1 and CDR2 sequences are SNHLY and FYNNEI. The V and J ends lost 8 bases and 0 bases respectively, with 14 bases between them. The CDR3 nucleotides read TGTGCCAGCTTCGGCAGGCCATATAGCAATCAGCCCCAGCATTTT. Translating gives CASFGRPYSNQPQHF.

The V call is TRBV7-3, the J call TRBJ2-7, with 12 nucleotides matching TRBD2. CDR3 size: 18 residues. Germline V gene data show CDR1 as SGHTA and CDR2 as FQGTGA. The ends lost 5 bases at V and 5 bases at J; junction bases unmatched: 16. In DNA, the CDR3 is TGTGCCAGCAGCAAAAAGGGGACTAGCGGGTTTGAGCCCCACGAGCAGTACTTC. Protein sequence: CASSKKGTSGFEPHEQYF.

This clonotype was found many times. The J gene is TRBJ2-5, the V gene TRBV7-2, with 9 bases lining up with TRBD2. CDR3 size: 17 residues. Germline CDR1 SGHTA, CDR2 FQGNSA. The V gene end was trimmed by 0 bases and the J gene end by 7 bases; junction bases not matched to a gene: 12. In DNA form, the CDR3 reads TGTGCCAGCAGCTTAGCGCTTTTTAGCGGGGGCGGCGTGACCCAGTACTTC. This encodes CASSLALFSGGGVTQYF.

The CDR3 nucleotides read TGTGCCAGCTCCCCTAAGGTTTTCGACTATGGCTACACCTTC. The encoded protein is CASSPKVFDYGYTF. The chain couples TRBV18 to TRBJ1-2; unclear D gene. The CDR3 sequence is 14 residues long. Between the trimmed V and J ends, which lost 6 bases and 3 bases, there was a span of 14 bases. Germline loops: CDR1 KGHSH, CDR2 LQKENI.

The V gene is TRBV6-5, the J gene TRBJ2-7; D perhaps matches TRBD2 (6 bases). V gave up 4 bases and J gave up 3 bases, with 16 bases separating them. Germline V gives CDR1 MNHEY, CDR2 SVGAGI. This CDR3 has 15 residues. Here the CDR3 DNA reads TGTGCCAGCAGTTTATCTCCGGGGACTTTCTACGAGCAGTACTTC. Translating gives CASSLSPGTFYEQYF.

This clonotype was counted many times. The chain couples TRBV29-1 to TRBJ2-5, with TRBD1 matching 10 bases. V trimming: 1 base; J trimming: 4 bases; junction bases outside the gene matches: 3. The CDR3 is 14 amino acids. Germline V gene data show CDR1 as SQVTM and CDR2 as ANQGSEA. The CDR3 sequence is CSVEAGQGVETQYF. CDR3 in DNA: TGCAGCGTTGAAGCCGGACAGGGGGTAGAGACCCAGTACTTC.

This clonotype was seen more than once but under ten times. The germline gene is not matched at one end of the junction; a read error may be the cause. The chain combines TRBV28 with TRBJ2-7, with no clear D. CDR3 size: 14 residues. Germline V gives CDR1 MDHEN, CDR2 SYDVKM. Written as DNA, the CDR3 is TGTGCCAGCAGTTCCCTGCCTCCGGGTTACGGGCAGTACTTC. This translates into CASSSLPPGYGQYF.